The 25 T cell receptor beta chains in this list originate from one sample, sequenced in a study of regulatory T cells in long-lasting Graves disease. Library construction for TCR beta used iRepertoire HTBI primers and Arm-PCR of CDR3 regions. A single record per CDR3 protein comes from TCRdb applying MiXCR to the multiplex PCR reads. The sample carries 500,000 or so distinct CDR3 sequences, 15% to 20% recorded once. Time point meaning: newly diagnosed GD, antithyroid drugs for less than 3 months. TCR sequences were obtained from RNA taken from PBMCs. These data were also reused for a study on T cells in Graves' hyperthyroidism and ophthalmopathy.

The sample was peripheral blood mononuclear cells (PBMCs), taken at new diagnosis, from a patient treated with antithyroid drugs. Every receptor here comes from a man aged 40-49 years with Graves disease.

This clonotype has ten or more counts. V and J are TRBV27 and TRBJ2-5, with 7 bases that match TRBD2. The J segment lost 2 bases and the V segment lost 6 bases, leaving 9 bases of the junction unmatched. Germline V gene sequence: CDR1 MNHEY, CDR2 SMNVEV (reference sequence). The CDR3 spans 15 residues. CDR3 in DNA: TGTGCCAGCAGGAAAGCGGGATTGGGGCAAGAGACCCAGTACTTC. As protein: CASRKAGLGQETQYF.

This clonotype was seen repeatedly, ten times or more. The gene calls are TRBV28 and TRBJ2-1; TRBD1 is a possible D gene (5 bases). The length of the CDR3 is 14 residues. Germline-derived CDR1 and CDR2 are MDHEN and SYDVKM. V was trimmed by 1 base and J by 5 bases, leaving 9 bases between them. The CDR3 DNA reads as TGTGCCAGCAGTTTATTCGACAGCGACAATGAGCAGTTCTTC. Translating it yields CASSLFDSDNEQFF.

This clonotype was picked up many times. The chain's CDR3 is CSVSSQGFYEQYF. CDR3 nucleotide sequence: TGCAGTGTTTCGTCGCAGGGTTTCTACGAGCAGTACTTC. This sequence joins TRBV20-1 and TRBJ2-7, with D tentatively TRBD1 (5 bases). This CDR3 has 13 amino acids. V was pared by 7 bases and J by 3 bases, with 16 bases between. Germline lookup yields CDR1 DFQATT and CDR2 SNEGSKA (reference sequence).

At least ten counts were recorded for this clonotype. The chain employs TRBV3-1 and TRBJ2-7; 7 nucleotides agree with TRBD2. The CDR3 has 15 amino acids. CDR1 and CDR2 from the germline V gene are LGHDT and YNNKEL (reference sequence). Germline trimming cut 0 bases from V and 3 bases from J; bases unmatched to any gene: 5. CDR3 sequence reads: CASSQELAAFYEQYF. The CDR3 nucleotides are TGTGCCAGCAGCCAAGAGCTAGCGGCATTCTACGAGCAGTACTTC.

The sample holds a few counts of this clonotype. A far larger clone is off by one base, so a read error is likely. The rearrangement uses TRBV11-2 and TRBJ2-5; 7 nucleotides align to TRBD2. There are 14 residues in the CDR3. Germline-derived CDR1 and CDR2 are SGHAT and FQNNGV. Trimming at V came to 5 bases and at J to 11 bases, leaving 14 bases not matched to a gene. CDR3: CASSQATTSYEQYF. CDR3 nucleotides: TGTGCCAGCAGCCAAGCGACGACTAGCTATGAGCAGTACTTC.

This clonotype was counted at least ten times. V is TRBV12-3 or TRBV12-4 and J is TRBJ1-1; D unresolved. With 6 bases removed from V and 2 bases from J, the gap between germline ends came to 4 bases. This CDR3 is 11 amino acids long. The CDR3 nucleotides read TGTGCCAGCAGACCCAACACTGAAGCTTTCTTT. Translating it yields CASRPNTEAFF.

There are many counts of this clonotype. J is TRBJ2-7 and V is TRBV2; 9 nucleotides match TRBD1. The CDR3 totals 15 residues. The junction had 9 bases not matched to a gene; V was cut back by 6 bases and J by 3 bases. Per germline, CDR1 SNHLY and CDR2 FYNNEI. CDR3 sequence reads: CASRSTGTGHYEQYF. The CDR3 bases are TGTGCCAGCAGGTCCACCGGGACAGGGCACTACGAGCAGTACTTC.

This clonotype was seen many times. The chain couples TRBV7-2 to TRBJ2-5, with 12 nucleotides matching TRBD2. Germline V CDR1 and CDR2: SGHTA, FQGNSA. Trimming at V came to 5 bases and at J to 7 bases, leaving 14 bases not matched to a gene. The CDR3 consists of 17 residues. The CDR3 nucleotides read TGTGCCAGCAGCCCTAGCCGACTAGCGGGAGATCGGGGGACCCAGTACTTC. Residues: CASSPSRLAGDRGTQYF.

This clonotype was observed many times. V gene TRBV2 combines with J gene TRBJ2-7, with D possibly TRBD1 on 6 matching bases. Trimming took off 8 bases at V and 3 bases at J, with 17 bases between the two ends. The CDR3 is 14 amino acids. Germline values: CDR1 SNHLY, CDR2 FYNNEI. The CDR3, as DNA: TGTGCCAGCGCAATTCAGGGGCCCGACTACGAGCAGTACTTC. It encodes CASAIQGPDYEQYF.

The sample holds many counts of this clonotype. The V and J genes are TRBV11-3 and TRBJ2-1; 16 bases line up with TRBD2. V gave up 5 bases and J gave up 7 bases; unmatched junction bases: 20. Looked up from germline, CDR1 is SGHNT and CDR2 is YENEEA. This CDR3 contains 21 residues. CDR3 in DNA: TGTGCCAGCAGCCCAGGATTCGGGACTAGCGGGAGGGAAGGTTTGGGGAATGAGCAGTTCTTC. As protein: CASSPGFGTSGREGLGNEQFF.

This clonotype was detected a few times. The chain joins TRBV10-3 to TRBJ1-5; D ambiguous. Germline CDR1 and CDR2: ENHRY and SYGVKD. Trimming stripped 2 bases from V and 5 bases from J, with 4 bases between. The CDR3 spans 12 residues. CDR3: CAISEGDQPQHF. The CDR3 DNA follows: TGTGCCATCAGTGAGGGGGATCAGCCCCAGCATTTT.

At least ten counts were recorded for this clonotype. V and J are TRBV12-3 or TRBV12-4 and TRBJ2-5; TRBD1 agrees at 11 bases. This CDR3 spans 15 amino acids. With 3 bases clipped from V and 6 bases from J, the junction kept 6 bases outside the gene matches. CDR3 in amino acids: CASSFWTGGVKTQYF. CDR3 coding DNA: TGTGCCAGCAGTTTCTGGACAGGGGGCGTAAAGACCCAGTACTTC.

The chain couples TRBV3-1 to TRBJ2-1; TRBD2 matches 9 bases. Germline lookup yields CDR1 LGHDT and CDR2 YNNKEL (reference sequence). This CDR3 contains 14 residues. V was pared by 3 bases and J by 4 bases, with 1 base of the junction left unmatched. DNA for the CDR3: TGTGCCAGCAGCCAGCGGGAGGGTTACAATGAGCAGTTCTTC. Its translation is CASSQREGYNEQFF.

This clonotype occurred many times. This rearrangement joins TRBV28 to TRBJ2-7, with 8 bases aligning to TRBD1. The length of the CDR3 is 18 residues. Unmatched junction bases numbered 21, after V lost 8 bases and J lost 3 bases. Germline CDR1 reads MDHEN; CDR2 reads SYDVKM. The DNA for the CDR3 is TGTGCCAGCGTCGGACTGACAGGGGAGTTGGAAGTAAGCTACGAGCAGTACTTC. Protein: CASVGLTGELEVSYEQYF.

The sample holds many counts of this clonotype. The chain carries TRBV30 and TRBJ2-1, with 8 nucleotides matching TRBD2. The CDR3 has 13 residues. Per the germline V gene, CDR1 is GTSNPN and CDR2 is SVGIG (reference sequence). Trimming cost V 4 bases and J 6 bases; bases outside gene matches: 5. The CDR3 DNA reads as TGTGCCTGGATACCGGGAGGGGTCAATGAGCAGTTCTTC. Translation gives CAWIPGGVNEQFF.

The chain recombines TRBV10-3 with TRBJ2-7; 7 positions match TRBD2. The germline gives CDR1 ENHRY, CDR2 SYGVKD. With V trimmed by 7 bases and J by 5 bases, 14 bases remained unmatched. This CDR3 contains 15 residues. CDR3 residues: CAIKSMREGPHEQYF. The CDR3 region has the DNA TGTGCCATCAAGTCTATGAGGGAGGGCCCCCACGAGCAGTACTTC.

The V gene is TRBV10-3, the J gene TRBJ2-7, with TRBD1 as a possible D gene (6 bases). There are 13 residues in the CDR3. The germline V gene encodes CDR1 ENHRY and CDR2 SYGVKD. Between the trimmed V and J ends, which lost 3 bases and 6 bases, there was a span of 12 bases. This chain's CDR3 is CAISDVGGGEQYF. CDR3 coding DNA: TGTGCCATCAGTGATGTAGGGGGTGGCGAGCAGTACTTC.

This chain joins TRBV6-2 or TRBV6-3 and TRBJ2-6; 8 nucleotides line up with TRBD2. This CDR3 is 20 amino acids long. Germline assignment: CDR1 MNHEY and CDR2 SVGEGT. J gave up 0 bases and V 2 bases, and 12 bases lay outside the gene matches. The CDR3 sequence: CASSYKRGGQGSSGANVLTF. CDR3 DNA sequence: TGTGCCAGCAGTTACAAACGGGGGGGGCAGGGGAGCTCTGGGGCCAACGTCCTGACTTTC.

This clonotype turned up a few times. The chain recombines TRBV11-1 with TRBJ2-7, with 7 bases identical to TRBD2. Germline V CDR1 and CDR2: SGHAT, FQDESV (reference sequence). V was pared by 7 bases and J by 3 bases, with 15 bases of the junction left unmatched. This CDR3 is 16 amino acids long. Written as DNA, the CDR3 is TGTGCCAGCAACTATCCCCCGGGAGGCCCCCTCTACGAGCAGTACTTC. The encoded protein is CASNYPPGGPLYEQYF.

The sample holds many counts of this clonotype. This chain joins TRBV7-9 and TRBJ2-1, with a possible D match to TRBD2 (6 bases). Trimming took 5 bases from V and 5 from J, leaving 13 bases between them. Germline V gene sequence: CDR1 SEHNR, CDR2 FQNEAQ (reference sequence). The CDR3 sequence is 14 residues long. CDR3 region: CASSVAGYNNEQFF. In nucleotides, the CDR3 is TGTGCCAGCAGCGTTGCGGGATATAACAATGAGCAGTTCTTC.

At least ten counts were recorded for this clonotype. This sequence joins TRBV10-2 and TRBJ2-7; weak D call: TRBD1 (6 bases). The CDR3 is 13 residues long. V lost 0 bases to trimming and J lost 7 bases, with 10 bases between them. Per germline, CDR1 WSHSY and CDR2 SAAADI. This CDR3 is CASSESEGTEQYF. CDR3 nucleotide sequence: TGCGCCAGCAGTGAGTCTGAGGGGACAGAGCAGTACTTC.

This clonotype was seen many times. The chain has TRBV28 and TRBJ2-1, with D tentatively TRBD2 (5 bases). The germline V gene has CDR1 MDHEN and CDR2 SYDVKM. CDR3 length: 15 amino acids. The germline V and J ends were trimmed by 4 bases and 9 bases, with 19 bases remaining between them. In DNA, the CDR3 is TGTGCCAGCAGTTGGTCAGGACCTCCCAGCGGTGAGCAGTTCTTC. It codes for CASSWSGPPSGEQFF.

In its sample, this clonotype was seen a few times. The rearrangement uses TRBV7-9 and TRBJ2-4, with D uncertain. The CDR3 is 11 amino acids. Trimming removed 0 bases at V and 9 bases at J, with 3 bases between. Germline V gene sequence: CDR1 SEHNR, CDR2 FQNEAQ (reference sequence). The CDR3 loop is CASSLAGIQYF. The CDR3 nucleotides read TGTGCCAGCAGCTTAGCGGGCATTCAGTACTTC.

This clonotype showed up many times. The rearrangement uses TRBV20-1 and TRBJ2-1; TRBD2 agrees at 9 bases. The ends lost 5 bases at V and 7 bases at J; junction bases unmatched: 9. The CDR3 loop spans 14 amino acids. The germline V gene has CDR1 DFQATT and CDR2 SNEGSKA (reference sequence). CDR3: CSAAGTSLWNEQFF. CDR3 nucleotides: TGCAGTGCTGCCGGGACTAGCCTCTGGAATGAGCAGTTCTTC.

The chain is built from TRBV5-6 and TRBJ2-2; 8 nucleotides align to TRBD1. The germline CDR1 and CDR2 sequences are SGHDT and YYEEEE. J lost 7 bases, V lost 5 bases, and 10 bases had no gene match. The CDR3 loop spans 15 amino acids. CDR3 in amino acids: CASSHAGTGVGELFF. Written as DNA, the CDR3 is TGTGCCAGCAGTCACGCCGGGACAGGCGTCGGGGAGCTGTTTTTT.